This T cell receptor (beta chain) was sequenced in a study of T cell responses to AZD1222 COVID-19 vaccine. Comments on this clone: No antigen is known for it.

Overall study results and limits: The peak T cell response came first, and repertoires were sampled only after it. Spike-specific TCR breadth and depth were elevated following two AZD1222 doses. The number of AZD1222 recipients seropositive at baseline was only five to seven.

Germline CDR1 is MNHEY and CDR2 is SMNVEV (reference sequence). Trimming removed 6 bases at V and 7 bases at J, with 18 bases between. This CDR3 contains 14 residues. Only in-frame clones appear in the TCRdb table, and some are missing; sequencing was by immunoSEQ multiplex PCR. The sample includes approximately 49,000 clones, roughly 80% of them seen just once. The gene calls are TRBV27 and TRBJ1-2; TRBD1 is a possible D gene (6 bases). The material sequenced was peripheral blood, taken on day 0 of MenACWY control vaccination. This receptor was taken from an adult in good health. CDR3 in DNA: TGTGCCAGCAGCGCCGCGGGGGGGGCTACTGGCTACACCTTC. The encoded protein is CASSAAGGATGYTF.